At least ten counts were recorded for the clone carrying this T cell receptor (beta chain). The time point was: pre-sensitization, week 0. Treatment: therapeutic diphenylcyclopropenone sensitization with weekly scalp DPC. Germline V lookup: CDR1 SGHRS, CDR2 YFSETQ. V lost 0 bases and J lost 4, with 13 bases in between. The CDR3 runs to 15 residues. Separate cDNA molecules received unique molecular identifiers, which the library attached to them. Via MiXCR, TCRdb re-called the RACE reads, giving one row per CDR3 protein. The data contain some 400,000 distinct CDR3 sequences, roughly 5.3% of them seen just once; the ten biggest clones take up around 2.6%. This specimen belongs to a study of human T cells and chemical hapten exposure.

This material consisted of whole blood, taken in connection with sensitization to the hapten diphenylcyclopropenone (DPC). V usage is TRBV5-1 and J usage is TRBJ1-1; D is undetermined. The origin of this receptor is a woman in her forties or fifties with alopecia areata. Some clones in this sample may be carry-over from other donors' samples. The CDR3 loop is CASSLDDSVGTEAFF. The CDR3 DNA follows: TGCGCCAGCAGCTTGGATGACTCCGTGGGCACTGAAGCTTTCTTT.